The clone carrying this T cell receptor beta chain has only one observation. No antigen is known for it. CDR3 size: 15 residues. Germline V gene sequence: CDR1 SGHRS, CDR2 YFSETQ. V gave up 0 bases and J gave up 3 bases; unmatched junction bases: 6. The sample originates from a study of vaccination and CD4 T cells after COVID-19. Study context: Culture controls were given either a CEFX pool, an HIV-1 Nef pool, or no peptide.

Study conclusions and caveats: The study found median SARS-CoV-2-reactive clonotypes rising from roughly 19 to 38, not significantly.

Treatment meaning: roughly 10-day PBMC culture with coronavirus spike peptide pools or control peptides (ViraFEST assay). Cultured CD4+ T cell DNA was sequenced using the Oncomine TCR Beta short-read assay. The template was genomic DNA from cultured CD4+ T cells. Each CDR3 protein is one row after TCRdb ran MiXCR on the PCR reads. The profile shows approximately 11,000 distinct CDR3 sequences, roughly two fifths of them singletons. Sequenced: CD4+ T cells from blood, cultured in vitro. The sequence was obtained from a human donor who had recovered from COVID-19. V gene TRBV5-1 combines with J gene TRBJ2-7; 7 bases line up with TRBD1. CDR3 in amino acids: CASSLVTGSDYEQYF. DNA of the CDR3: TGCGCCAGCAGCTTGGTGACAGGGTCGGACTACGAGCAGTACTTC.